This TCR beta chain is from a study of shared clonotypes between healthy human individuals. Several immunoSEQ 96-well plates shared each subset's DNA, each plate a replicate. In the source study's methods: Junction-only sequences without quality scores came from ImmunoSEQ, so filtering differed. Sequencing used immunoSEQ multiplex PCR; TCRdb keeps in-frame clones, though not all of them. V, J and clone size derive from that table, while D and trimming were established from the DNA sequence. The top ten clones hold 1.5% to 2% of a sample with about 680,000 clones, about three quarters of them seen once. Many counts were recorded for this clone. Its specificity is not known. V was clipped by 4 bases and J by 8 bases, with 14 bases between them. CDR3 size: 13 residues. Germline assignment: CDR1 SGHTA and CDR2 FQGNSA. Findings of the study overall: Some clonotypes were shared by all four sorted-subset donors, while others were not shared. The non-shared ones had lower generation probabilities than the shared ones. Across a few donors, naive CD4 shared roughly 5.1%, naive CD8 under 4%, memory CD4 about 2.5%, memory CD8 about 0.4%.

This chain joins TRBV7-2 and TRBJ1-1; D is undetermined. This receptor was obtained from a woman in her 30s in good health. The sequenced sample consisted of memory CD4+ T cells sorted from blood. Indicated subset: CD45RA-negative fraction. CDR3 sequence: CASSWRTPREAFF. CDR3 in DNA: TGTGCCAGCAGCTGGCGGACTCCCAGGGAAGCTTTCTTT.